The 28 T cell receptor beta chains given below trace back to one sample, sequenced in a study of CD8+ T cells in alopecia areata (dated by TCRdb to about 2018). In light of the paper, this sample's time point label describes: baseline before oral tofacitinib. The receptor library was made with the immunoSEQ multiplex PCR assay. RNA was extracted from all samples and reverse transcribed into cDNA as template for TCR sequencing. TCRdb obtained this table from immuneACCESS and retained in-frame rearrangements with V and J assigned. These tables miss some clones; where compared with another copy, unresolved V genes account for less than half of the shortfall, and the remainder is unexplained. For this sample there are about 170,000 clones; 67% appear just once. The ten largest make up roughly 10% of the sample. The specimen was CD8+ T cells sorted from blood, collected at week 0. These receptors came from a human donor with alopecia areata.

The CDR3 coding sequence is TGTGCCAGCAGCTCTACTTACAATATGGAGACCCAGTACTTC. Translated: CASSSTYNMETQYF. J is TRBJ2-5 and V is TRBV7-9; no clear D. Deletions cut 4 bases from V and 5 bases from J, with 14 bases between. The germline V gene encodes CDR1 SEHNR and CDR2 FQNEAQ (reference sequence). The CDR3 covers 14 residues.

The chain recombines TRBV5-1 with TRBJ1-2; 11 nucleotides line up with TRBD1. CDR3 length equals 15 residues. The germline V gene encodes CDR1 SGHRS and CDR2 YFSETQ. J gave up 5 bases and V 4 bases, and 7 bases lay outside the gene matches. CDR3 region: CASSPGTGGDYGYTF. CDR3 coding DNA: TGCGCCAGCAGCCCGGGGACAGGGGGTGATTATGGCTACACCTTC.

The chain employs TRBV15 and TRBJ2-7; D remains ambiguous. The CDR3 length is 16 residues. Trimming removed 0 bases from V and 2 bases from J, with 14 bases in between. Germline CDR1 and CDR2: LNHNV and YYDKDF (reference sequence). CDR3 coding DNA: TGTGCCACCAGCAGAGATGGTCCAGCACGGGCCTACGAGCAGTACTTC. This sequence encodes CATSRDGPARAYEQYF.

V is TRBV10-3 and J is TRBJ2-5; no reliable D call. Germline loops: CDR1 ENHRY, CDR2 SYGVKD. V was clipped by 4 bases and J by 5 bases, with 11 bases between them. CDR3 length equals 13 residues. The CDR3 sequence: CAISAPSGETQYF. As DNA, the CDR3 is TGTGCCATCAGTGCCCCGTCCGGGGAGACCCAGTACTTC.

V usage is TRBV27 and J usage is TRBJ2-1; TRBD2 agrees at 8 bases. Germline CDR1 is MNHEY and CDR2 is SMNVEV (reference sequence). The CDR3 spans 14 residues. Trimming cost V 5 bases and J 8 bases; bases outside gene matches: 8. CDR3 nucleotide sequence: TGTGCCAGCAGTCCCAGCGGGGGAGGATATGAGCAGTTCTTC. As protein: CASSPSGGGYEQFF.

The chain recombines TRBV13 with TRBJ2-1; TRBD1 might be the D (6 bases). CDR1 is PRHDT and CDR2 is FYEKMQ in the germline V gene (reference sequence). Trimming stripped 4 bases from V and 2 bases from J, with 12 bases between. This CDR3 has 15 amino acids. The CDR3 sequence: CASSSIRDTYNEQFF. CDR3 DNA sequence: TGTGCCAGCAGCTCAATCCGGGACACCTACAATGAGCAGTTCTTC.

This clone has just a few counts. CDR3 DNA sequence: TGTGCCAGCAGCTTTGGACAGGCCCGGCCCGGGGAGCTGTTTTTT. Its translation: CASSFGQARPGELFF. V and J are TRBV5-6 and TRBJ2-2, with TRBD1 matching 7 bases. The length of the CDR3 is 15 residues. The J segment lost 6 bases and the V segment lost 2 bases, leaving 7 bases of the junction unmatched. Per the germline V gene, CDR1 is SGHDT and CDR2 is YYEEEE.

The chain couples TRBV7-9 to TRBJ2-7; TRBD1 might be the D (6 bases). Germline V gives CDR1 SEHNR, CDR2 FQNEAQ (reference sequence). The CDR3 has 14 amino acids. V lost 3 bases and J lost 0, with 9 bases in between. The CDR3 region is CASSLGRGSYEQYF. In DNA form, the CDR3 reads TGTGCCAGCAGCTTGGGCAGGGGCTCCTACGAGCAGTACTTC.

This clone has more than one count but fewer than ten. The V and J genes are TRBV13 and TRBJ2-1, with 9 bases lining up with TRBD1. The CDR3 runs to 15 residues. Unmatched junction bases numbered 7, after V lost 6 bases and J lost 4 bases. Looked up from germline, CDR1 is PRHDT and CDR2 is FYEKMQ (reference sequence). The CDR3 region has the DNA TGTGCCAGCAGGAAACAGGGGGCGAGATACAATGAGCAGTTCTTC. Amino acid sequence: CASRKQGARYNEQFF.

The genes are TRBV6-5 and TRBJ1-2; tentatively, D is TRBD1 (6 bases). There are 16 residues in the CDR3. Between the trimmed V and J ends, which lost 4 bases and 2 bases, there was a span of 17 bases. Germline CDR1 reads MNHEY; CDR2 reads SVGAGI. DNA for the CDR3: TGTGCCAGCAGTTCCCGGACAGTAGGTTTAAACTATGGCTACACCTTC. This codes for CASSSRTVGLNYGYTF.

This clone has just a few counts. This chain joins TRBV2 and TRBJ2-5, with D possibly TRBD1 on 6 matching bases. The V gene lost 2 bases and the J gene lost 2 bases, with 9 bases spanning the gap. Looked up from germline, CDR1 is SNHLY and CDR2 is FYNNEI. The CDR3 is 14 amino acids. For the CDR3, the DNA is TGTGCCAGCAGTGAATGGACAGAGCAAGAGACCCAGTACTTC. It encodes CASSEWTEQETQYF.

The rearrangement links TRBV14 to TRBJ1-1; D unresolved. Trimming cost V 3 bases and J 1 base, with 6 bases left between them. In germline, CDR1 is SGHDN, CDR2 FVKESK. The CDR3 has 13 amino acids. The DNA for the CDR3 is TGTGCCAGCAGCCACTACAAGAACACTGAAGCTTTCTTT. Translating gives CASSHYKNTEAFF.

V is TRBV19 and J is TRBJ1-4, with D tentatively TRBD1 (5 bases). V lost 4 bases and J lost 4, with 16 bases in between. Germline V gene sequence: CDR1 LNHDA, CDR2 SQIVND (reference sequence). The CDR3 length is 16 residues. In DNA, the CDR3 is TGTGCCAGTAGTACGCGCCGACAGAAAGTTAATGAAAAACTGTTTTTT. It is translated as CASSTRRQKVNEKLFF. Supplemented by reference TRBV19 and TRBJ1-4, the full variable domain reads DGGITQSPKYLFRKEGQNVTLSCEQNLNHDAMYWYRQDPGQGLRLIYYSQIVNDFQKGDIAEGYSVSREKKESFPLTVTSAQKNPTAFYLCASSTRRQKVNEKLFFGSGTQLSVL.

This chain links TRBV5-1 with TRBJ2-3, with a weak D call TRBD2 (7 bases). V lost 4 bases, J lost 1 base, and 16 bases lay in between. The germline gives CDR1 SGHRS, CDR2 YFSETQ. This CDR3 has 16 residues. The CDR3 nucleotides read TGCGCCAGCAGCCCGAGGGGGGGGCGACGCACAGATACGCAGTATTTT. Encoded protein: CASSPRGGRRTDTQYF.

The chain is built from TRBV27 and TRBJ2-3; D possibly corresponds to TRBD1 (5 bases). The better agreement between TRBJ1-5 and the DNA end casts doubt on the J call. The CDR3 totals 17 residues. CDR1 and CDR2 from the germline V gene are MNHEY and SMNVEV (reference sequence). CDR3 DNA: TGTGCCAGCAGTTTACTCGGGACTAGCGGGGGGAGAGATACGCAGCATTTT. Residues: CASSLLGTSGGRDTQHF.

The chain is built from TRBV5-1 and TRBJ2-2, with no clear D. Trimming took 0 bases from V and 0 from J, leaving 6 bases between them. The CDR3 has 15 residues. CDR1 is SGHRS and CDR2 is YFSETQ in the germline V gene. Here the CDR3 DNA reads TGCGCCAGCAGCTTGGGCAGACCGAACACCGGGGAGCTGTTTTTT. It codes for CASSLGRPNTGELFF.

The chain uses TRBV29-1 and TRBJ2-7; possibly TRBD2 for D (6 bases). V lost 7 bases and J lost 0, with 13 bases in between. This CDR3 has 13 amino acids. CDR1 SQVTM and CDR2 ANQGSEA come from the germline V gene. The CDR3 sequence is CSAGGGLSYEQYF. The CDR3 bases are TGCAGCGCTGGGGGAGGACTCTCCTACGAGCAGTACTTC.

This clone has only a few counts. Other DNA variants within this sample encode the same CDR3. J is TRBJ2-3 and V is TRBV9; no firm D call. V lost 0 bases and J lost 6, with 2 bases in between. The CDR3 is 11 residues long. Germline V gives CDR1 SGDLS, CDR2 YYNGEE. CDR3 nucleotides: TGTGCCAGCAGCGTAGGGGATACGCAGTATTTT. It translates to CASSVGDTQYF.

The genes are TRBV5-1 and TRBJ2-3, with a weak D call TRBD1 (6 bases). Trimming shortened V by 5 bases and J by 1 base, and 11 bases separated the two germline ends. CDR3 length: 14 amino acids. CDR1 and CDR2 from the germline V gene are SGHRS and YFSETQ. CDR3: CASSYRTGTDTQYF. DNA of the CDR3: TGCGCCAGCAGTTATCGGACAGGCACAGATACGCAGTATTTT. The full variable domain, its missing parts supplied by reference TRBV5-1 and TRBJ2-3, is KAGVTQTPRYLIKTRGQQVTLSCSPISGHRSVSWYQQTPGQGLQFLFEYFSETQRNKGNFPGRFSGRQFSNSRSEMNVSTLELGDSALYLCASSYRTGTDTQYFGPGTRLTVL.

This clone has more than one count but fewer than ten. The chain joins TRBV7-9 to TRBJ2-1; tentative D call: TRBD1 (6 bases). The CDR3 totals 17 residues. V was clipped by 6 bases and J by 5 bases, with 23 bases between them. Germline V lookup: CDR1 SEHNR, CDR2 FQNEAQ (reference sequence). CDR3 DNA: TGTGCCAGCAGAATACCGGTTCCGACAGGCCAAAACAATGAGCAGTTCTTC. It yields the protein CASRIPVPTGQNNEQFF.

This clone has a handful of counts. CDR3 sequence: CSVEGRGHEQDLYEQYF. CDR3 in DNA: TGCAGCGTTGAGGGCAGGGGCCATGAACAAGACCTCTACGAGCAGTACTTC. The chain is built from TRBV29-1 and TRBJ2-7; D is possibly TRBD1 (6 bases). The CDR3 covers 17 residues. Germline V gene data show CDR1 as SQVTM and CDR2 as ANQGSEA. Between the trimmed V and J ends, which lost 3 bases and 3 bases, there was a span of 24 bases.

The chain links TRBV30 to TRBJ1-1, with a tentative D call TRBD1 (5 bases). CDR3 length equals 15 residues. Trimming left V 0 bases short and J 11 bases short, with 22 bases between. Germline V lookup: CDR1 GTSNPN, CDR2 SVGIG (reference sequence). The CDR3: CAWSVLGTGSIEAFF. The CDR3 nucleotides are TGTGCCTGGAGTGTACTAGGGACTGGATCCATAGAGGCTTTCTTT. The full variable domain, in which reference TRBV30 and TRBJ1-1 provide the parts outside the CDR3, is SQTIHQWPATLVQPVGSPLSLECTVEGTSNPNLYWYRQAAGRGLQLLFYSVGIGQISSEVPQNLSASRPQDRQFILSSKKLLLSDSGFYLCAWSVLGTGSIEAFFGQGTRLTVV.

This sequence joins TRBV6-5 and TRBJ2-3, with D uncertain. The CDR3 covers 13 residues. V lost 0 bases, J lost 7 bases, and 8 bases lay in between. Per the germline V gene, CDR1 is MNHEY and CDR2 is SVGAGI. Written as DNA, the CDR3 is TGTGCCAGCAGTTACTCGTCGTCTAATACGCAGTATTTT. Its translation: CASSYSSSNTQYF.

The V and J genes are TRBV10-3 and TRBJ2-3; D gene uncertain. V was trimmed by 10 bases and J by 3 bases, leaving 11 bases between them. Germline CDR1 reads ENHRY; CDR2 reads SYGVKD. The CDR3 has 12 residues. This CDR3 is CAKLQITDTQYF. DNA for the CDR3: TGTGCCAAGTTACAGATAACAGATACGCAGTATTTT.

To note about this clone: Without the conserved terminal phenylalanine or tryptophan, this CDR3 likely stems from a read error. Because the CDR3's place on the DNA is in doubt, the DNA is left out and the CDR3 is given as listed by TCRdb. The CDR3: CASSSGLSFAL. The chain links TRBV5-6 to TRBJ2-7; TRBD2 is taken as the D call from the table, unchecked against the DNA. From its first to its last residue, the CDR3 has 11 amino acids. In germline, CDR1 is SGHDT, CDR2 YYEEEE.

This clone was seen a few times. CDR3 in amino acids: CASSPGLAGDPTVGELFF. CDR3 sequence (DNA): TGTGCCAGCAGCCCAGGACTAGCGGGGGACCCAACAGTCGGGGAGCTGTTTTTT. The chain uses TRBV13 and TRBJ2-2; 13 bases are a match to TRBD2. Germline V gene lookup returns CDR1 PRHDT and CDR2 FYEKMQ (reference sequence). The CDR3 has 18 residues. Germline trimming cut 5 bases from V and 7 bases from J; bases unmatched to any gene: 13.

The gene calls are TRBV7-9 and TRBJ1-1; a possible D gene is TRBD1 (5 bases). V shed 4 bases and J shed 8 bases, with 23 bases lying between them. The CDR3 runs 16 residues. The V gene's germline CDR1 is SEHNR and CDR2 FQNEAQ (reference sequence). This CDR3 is CASSSPGGVKVEEAFF. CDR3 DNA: TGTGCCAGCAGCTCCCCCGGAGGGGTTAAGGTCGAAGAAGCTTTCTTT.

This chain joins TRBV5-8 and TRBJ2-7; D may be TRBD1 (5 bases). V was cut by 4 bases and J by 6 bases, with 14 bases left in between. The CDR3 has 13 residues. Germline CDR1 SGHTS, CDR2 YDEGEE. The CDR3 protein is CASSQGNVLEQYF. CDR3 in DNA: TGTGCCAGCAGCCAGGGTAATGTCCTCGAGCAGTACTTC.